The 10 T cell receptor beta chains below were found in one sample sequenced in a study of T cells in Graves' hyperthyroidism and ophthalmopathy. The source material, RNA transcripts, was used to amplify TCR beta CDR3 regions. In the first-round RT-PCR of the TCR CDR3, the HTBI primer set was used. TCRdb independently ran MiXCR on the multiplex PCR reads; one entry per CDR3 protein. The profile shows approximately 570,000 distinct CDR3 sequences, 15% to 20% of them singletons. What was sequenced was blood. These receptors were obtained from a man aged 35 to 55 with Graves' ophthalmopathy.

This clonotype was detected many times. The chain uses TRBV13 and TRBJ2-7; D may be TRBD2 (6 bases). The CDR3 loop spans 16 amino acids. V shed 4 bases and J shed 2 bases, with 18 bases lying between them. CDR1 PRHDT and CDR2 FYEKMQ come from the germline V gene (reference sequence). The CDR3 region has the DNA TGTGCCAGCAGCTCCCCTTTGGGGGGTTACCCCTACGAGCAGTACTTC. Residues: CASSSPLGGYPYEQYF.

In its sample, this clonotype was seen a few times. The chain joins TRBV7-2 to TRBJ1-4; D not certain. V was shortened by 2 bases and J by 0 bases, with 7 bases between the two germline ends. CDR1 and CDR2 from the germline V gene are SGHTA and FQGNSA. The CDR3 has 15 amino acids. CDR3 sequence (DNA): TGTGCCAGCAGCTTATCTACGTCAACTAATGAAAAACTGTTTTTT. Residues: CASSLSTSTNEKLFF.

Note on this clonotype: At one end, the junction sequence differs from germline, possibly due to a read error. CDR3 residues: CASSETGGEQFF. The CDR3 DNA follows: TGTGCTAGCAGCGAGACTGGAGGTGAGCAGTTCTTC. The chain is built from TRBV7-7 and TRBJ2-1; D perhaps matches TRBD2 (5 bases). The CDR3 loop spans 12 amino acids. Germline assignment: CDR1 SSHAT and CDR2 FNYEAQ (reference sequence). Combining the CDR3 with reference TRBV7-7 and TRBJ2-1 gives the whole variable domain GAGVSQSPRYKVTKRGQDVTLRCDPISSHATLYWYQQALGQGPEFLTYFNYEAQPDKSGLPSDRFSAERPEGSISTLTIQRTEQRDSAMYRCASSETGGEQFFGPGTRLTVL.

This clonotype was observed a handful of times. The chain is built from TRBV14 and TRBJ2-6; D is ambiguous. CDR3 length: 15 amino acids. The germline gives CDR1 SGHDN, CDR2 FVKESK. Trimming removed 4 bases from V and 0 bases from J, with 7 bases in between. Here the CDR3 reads CASSRWSSGANVLTF. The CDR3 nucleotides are TGTGCCAGCAGCCGGTGGAGCTCTGGGGCCAACGTCCTGACTTTC.

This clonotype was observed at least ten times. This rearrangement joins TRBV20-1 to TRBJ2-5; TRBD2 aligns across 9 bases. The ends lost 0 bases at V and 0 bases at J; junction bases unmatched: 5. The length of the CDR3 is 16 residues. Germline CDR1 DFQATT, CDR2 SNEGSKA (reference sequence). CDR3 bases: TGCAGTGCTAGAGAGTTACTAGCGGGCAACCAAGAGACCCAGTACTTC. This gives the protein CSARELLAGNQETQYF.

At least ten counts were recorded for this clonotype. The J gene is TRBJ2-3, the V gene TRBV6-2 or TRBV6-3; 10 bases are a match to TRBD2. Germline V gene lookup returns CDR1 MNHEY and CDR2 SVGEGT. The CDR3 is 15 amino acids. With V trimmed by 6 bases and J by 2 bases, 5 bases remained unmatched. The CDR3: CASRTTSGPTDTQYF. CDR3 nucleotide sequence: TGTGCCAGCAGGACGACTAGCGGGCCCACAGATACGCAGTATTTT.

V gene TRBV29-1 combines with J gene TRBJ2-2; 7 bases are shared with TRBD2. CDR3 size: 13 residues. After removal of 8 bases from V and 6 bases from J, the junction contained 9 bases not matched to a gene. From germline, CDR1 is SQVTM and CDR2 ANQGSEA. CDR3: CSTGLGQAGELFF. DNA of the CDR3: TGCAGCACAGGACTAGGTCAAGCCGGGGAGCTGTTTTTT.

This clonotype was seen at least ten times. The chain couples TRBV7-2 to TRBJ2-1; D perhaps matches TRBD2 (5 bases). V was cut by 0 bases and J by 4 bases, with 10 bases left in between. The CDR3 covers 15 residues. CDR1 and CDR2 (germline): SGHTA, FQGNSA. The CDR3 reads CASSLAASRYNEQFF. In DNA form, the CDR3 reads TGTGCCAGCAGCTTAGCGGCTAGCCGATACAATGAGCAGTTCTTC.

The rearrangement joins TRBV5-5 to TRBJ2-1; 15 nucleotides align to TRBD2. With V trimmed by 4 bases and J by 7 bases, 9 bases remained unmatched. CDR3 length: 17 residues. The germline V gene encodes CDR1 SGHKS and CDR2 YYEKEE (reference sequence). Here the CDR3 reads CASSEGLAGGEGNEQFF. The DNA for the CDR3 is TGTGCCAGCAGCGAGGGACTAGCGGGAGGAGAGGGGAATGAGCAGTTCTTC.

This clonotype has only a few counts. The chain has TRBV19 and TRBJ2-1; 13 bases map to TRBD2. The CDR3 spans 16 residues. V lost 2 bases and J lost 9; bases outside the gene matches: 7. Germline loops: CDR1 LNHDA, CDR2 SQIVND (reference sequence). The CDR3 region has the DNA TGTGCCAGTAGTATATCGACTAGCGGGGGGAAGGTTGAGCAGTTCTTC. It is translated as CASSISTSGGKVEQFF.